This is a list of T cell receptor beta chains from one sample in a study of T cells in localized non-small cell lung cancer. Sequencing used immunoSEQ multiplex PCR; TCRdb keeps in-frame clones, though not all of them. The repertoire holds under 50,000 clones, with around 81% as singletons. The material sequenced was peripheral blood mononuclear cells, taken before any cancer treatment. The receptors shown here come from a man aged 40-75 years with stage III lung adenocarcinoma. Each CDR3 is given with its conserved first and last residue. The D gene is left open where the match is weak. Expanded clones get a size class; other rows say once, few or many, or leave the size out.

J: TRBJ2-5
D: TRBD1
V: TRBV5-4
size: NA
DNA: TGTGCCAGCACACCGGGACAGGAAGAGACCCAGTACTTC
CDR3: CASTPGQEETQYF

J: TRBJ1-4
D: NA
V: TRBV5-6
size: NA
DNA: TGTGCCAGCAGCTTGGAGTTGGTCCCAGGAAAACTGTTTTTT
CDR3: CASSLELVPGKLFF

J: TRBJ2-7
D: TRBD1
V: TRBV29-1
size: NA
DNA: TGCAGCGTTGTTGGCCCTTCGATACAGGGGGCGGCTTACGAGCAGTACTTC
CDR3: CSVVGPSIQGAAYEQYF

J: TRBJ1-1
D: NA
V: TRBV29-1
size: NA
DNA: TGCAGCGCCGACGGGCACAACTTT
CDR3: CSADGHNF

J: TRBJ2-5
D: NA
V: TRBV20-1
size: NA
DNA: TGCAGTGCTGAGAACCAAGAGACCCAGTACTTC
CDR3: CSAENQETQYF

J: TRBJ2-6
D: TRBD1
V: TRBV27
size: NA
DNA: TGTGCCAGCAGTCACGACAGGGGGCGCATCTCTGGGGCCAACGTCCTGACTTTC
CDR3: CASSHDRGRISGANVLTF

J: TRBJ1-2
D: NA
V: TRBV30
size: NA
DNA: TGTGCCTGGAAGAACTATGGCTACACCTTC
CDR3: CAWKNYGYTF

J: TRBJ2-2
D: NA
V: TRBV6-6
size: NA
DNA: TGTGCCACAAAACAGAACACCGGGGAGCTGTTTTTT
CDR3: CATKQNTGELFF

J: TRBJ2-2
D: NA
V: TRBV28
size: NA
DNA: TGTGCCAGCAGGCGACAGCCGAACACCGGGGAGCTGTTTTTT
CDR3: CASRRQPNTGELFF

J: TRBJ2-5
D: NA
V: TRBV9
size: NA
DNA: TGTGCCAGCAGCGTACTGGAAGAGACCCAGTACTTC
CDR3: CASSVLEETQYF

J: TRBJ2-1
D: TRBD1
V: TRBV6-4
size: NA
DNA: TGTGCCAGCAGGGCGGGGGACAGGGAAGGAGTAAATGAGCAGTTCTTC
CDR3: CASRAGDREGVNEQFF

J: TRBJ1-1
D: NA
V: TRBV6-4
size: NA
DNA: TGTGCCAGCAGTGAGGGGGCGAACACTGAAGCTTTCTTT
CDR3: CASSEGANTEAFF

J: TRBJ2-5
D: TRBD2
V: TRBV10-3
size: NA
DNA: TGTGCCATCAGTGGCCTAGCGGGGGGCCAAGAGACCCAGTACTTC
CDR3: CAISGLAGGQETQYF

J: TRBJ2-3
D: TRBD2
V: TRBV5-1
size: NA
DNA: TGCGCCAGCAGCTTCGGGGGACTAGCGGGGGCAGATACGCAGTATTTT
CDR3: CASSFGGLAGADTQYF

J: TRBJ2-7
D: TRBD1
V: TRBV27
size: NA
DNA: TGTGCCAGCAGCCCCCCGGACAGGGCAAGTGAGCAGTACTTC
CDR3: CASSPPDRASEQYF

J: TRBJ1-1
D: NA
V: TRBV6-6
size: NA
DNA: TGTGCCAGCAGCCGGACAGTTAACACTGAAGCTTTCTTT
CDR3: CASSRTVNTEAFF

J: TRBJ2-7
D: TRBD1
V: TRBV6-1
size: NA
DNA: TGTGCCAGCAGTGAGGGGACAGTTACCTACGAGCAGTACTTC
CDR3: CASSEGTVTYEQYF

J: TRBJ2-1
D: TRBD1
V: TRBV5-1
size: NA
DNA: TGCGCCAGCAGGTTTATCTACAGGGGAAGACAGGGGGATGAGCAGTTCTTC
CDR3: CASRFIYRGRQGDEQFF

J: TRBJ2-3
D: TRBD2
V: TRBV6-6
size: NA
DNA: TGTGCCAGTTCCAACAGCGGGGTCAAACGGGATACGCAGTATTTT
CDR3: CASSNSGVKRDTQYF

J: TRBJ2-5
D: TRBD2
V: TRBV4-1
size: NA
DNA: TGCGCCAGCAGCCCCTTCGGGACTAGCGGGGGGGCCAGAGAGACCCAGTACTTC
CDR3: CASSPFGTSGGARETQYF

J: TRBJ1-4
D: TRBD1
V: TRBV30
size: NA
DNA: TGTGCCTGGAGTTTGACGACAGGGCCGAATGAAAAACTGTTTTTT
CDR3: CAWSLTTGPNEKLFF

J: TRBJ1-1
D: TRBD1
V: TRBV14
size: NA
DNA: TGTGCCAGCAGCCAACACAGGGGCTCAAACCTACGGAGCACTGAAGCTTTCTTT
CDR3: CASSQHRGSNLRSTEAFF

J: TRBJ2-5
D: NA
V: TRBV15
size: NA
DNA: TGTGCCACCAGCTACCTCCCGAATGGGGAGACCCAGTACTTC
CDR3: CATSYLPNGETQYF

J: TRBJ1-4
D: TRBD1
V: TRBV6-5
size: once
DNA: TGTGCCAGCAGCCCGGGACGGACAGGTGAAAAACTGTTTTTT
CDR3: CASSPGRTGEKLFF

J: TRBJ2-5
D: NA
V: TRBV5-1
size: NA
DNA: TGCGCCAGCCGACTAGGCGGTTTAGAGACCCAGTACTTC
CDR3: CASRLGGLETQYF

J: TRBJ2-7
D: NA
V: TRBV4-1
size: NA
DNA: TGCGCCAGCAGCCAAGAATCCCTCTACGAGCAGTACTTC
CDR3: CASSQESLYEQYF

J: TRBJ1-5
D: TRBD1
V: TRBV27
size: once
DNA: TGTGCCAGCAGCCCCTTCAACGACAGGGGAAGACAGCCCCAGCATTTT
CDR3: CASSPFNDRGRQPQHF

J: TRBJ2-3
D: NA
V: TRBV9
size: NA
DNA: TGTGCCAGCAGCGGAGACCCAGGCACAGATACGCAGTATTTT
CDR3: CASSGDPGTDTQYF

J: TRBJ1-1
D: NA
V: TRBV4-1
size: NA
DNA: TGCGCCAGCAGCCAAGATGAGGACAGCTGGAACACTGAAGCTTTCTTT
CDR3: CASSQDEDSWNTEAFF

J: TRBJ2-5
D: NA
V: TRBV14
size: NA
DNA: TGTGCCAGCAGCCTCCAGGGCTTCGGGACCCAGTACTTC
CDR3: CASSLQGFGTQYF

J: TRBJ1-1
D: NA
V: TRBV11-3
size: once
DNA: TGTGCCAGCAGCTTGGGGTCGACGGCGAACACTGAAGCTTTCTTT
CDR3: CASSLGSTANTEAFF

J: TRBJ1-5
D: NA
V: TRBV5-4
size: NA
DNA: TGTGCCAGCAGCGCGAACGGGCTCGGCCAGCCCCAGCATTTT
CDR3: CASSANGLGQPQHF

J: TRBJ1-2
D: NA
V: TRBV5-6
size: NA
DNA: TGTGCCAGCAGCCCCGGGACCGAAATTAACTATGGCTACACCTTC
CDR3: CASSPGTEINYGYTF

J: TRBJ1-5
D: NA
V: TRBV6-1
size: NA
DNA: TGTGCCAGCCGAAATCTGGGGGGGTATTATCAGCCCCAGCATTTT
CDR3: CASRNLGGYYQPQHF

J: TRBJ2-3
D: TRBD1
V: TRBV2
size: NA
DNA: TGTGCCAGCAGTGTCACAGGGGGCAGCACAGATACGCAGTATTTT
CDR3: CASSVTGGSTDTQYF

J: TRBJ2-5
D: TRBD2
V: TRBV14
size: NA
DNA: TGTGCCAGCACTAGCGGCGCCTCACGCCAAGAGACCCAGTACTTC
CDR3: CASTSGASRQETQYF

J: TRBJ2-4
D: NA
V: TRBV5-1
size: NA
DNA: TGCGCCAGCAGCCTGGGACTGCGTGACAAAAACATTCAGTACTTC
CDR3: CASSLGLRDKNIQYF

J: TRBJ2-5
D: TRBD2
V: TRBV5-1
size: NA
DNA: TGCGCCAGCAGCTTTAGACTAGCGGGGAGTCAAGAGACCCAGTACTTC
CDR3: CASSFRLAGSQETQYF

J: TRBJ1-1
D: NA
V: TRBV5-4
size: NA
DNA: TGTGCCAGCACCAGGGGTCTGAACACTGAAGCTTTCTTT
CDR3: CASTRGLNTEAFF

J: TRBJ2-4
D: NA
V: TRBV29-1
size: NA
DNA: TGCAGCGTTGATGGGTGGGGGCGAGCCAAAAACATTCAGTACTTC
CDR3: CSVDGWGRAKNIQYF

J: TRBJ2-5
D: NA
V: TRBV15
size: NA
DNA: TGTGCCACCAGCGGACAGTACCACCAAGAGACCCAGTACTTC
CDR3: CATSGQYHQETQYF

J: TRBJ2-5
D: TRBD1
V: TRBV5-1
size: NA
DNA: TGCGCCAGCAGCTCCTGGGACAGGGGCGCGAGTGAGACCCAGTACTTC
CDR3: CASSSWDRGASETQYF

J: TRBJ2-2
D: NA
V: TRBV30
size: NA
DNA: TGTGCCTGGAGGATTAGGGTTGCGGGTAACACCGGGGAGCTGTTTTTT
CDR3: CAWRIRVAGNTGELFF

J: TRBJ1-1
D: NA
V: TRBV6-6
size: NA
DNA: TGTGCCAGCAGTTACAGGGGATTGGCTTTCTTT
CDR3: CASSYRGLAFF

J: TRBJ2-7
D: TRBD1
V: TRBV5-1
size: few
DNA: TGCGCCAGCAGCGGGACGCGACAAACCGGGACAGCAGCCGAGCAGTACTTC
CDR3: CASSGTRQTGTAAEQYF

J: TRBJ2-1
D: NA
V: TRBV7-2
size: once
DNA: TGTGCCAGCAGCTTAGTTCCAGGGGGGAATGAGCAGTTCTTC
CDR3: CASSLVPGGNEQFF

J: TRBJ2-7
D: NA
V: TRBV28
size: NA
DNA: TGTGCCAGCAGTTTACGAACTAACTACGAGCAGTACTTC
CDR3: CASSLRTNYEQYF

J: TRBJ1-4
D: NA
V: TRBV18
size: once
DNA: TGTGCCAGCTCCCCGGTTGGAGCAACTAATGAAAAACTGTTTTTT
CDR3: CASSPVGATNEKLFF

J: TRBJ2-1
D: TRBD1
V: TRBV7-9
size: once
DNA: TGTGCCAGCACCCGACAGGGTTTAAGGGCGTTCTTC
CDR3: CASTRQGLRAFF

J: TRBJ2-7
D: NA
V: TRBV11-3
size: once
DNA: TGTGCCAGCAGCGACCTGGGAGGAGAGCAGTACTTC
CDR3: CASSDLGGEQYF

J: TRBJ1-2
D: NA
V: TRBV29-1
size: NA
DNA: TGCAGCGCAAGGCAACAGGGAAACTATGGCTACACCTTC
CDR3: CSARQQGNYGYTF

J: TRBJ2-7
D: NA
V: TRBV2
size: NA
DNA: TGTGCCAGCAGTCCTGCCTACGAGCAGTACTTC
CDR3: CASSPAYEQYF

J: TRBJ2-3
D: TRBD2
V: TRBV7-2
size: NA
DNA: TGTGCCAGCAGCCTTACTAGCGGGGGGGCCTCAGATACGCAGTATTTT
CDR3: CASSLTSGGASDTQYF

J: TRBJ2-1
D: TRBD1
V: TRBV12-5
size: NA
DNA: TGTGCTAGTGGTTTGGTACTTGGACAGGACGGTGAGCAGTTCTTC
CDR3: CASGLVLGQDGEQFF

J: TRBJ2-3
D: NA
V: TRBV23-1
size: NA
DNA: TGCGCCAGCAGTCAATACGGCAGGGGAACAGATACGCAGTATTTT
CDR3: CASSQYGRGTDTQYF

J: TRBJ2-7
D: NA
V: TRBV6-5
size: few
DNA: TGTGCCAGCAGTTACTCGACAGACTCCTACGAGCAGTACTTC
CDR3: CASSYSTDSYEQYF

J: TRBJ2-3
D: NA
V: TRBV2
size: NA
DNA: TGTGCCAGCAGTGTCCCCAGGGGTATTGAAGATACGCAGTATTTT
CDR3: CASSVPRGIEDTQYF

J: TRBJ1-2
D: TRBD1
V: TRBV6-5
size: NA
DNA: TGTGCCAGCAGACGAACAGGGGGCGGGGACTATGGCTACACCTTC
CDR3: CASRRTGGGDYGYTF

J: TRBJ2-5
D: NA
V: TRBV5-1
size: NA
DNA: TGCGCCAGCAGCTCACGATCTCAAGAGACCCAGTACTTC
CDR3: CASSSRSQETQYF